This T cell receptor beta chain was captured in a study of shared clonotypes between healthy human individuals. Study findings and constraints: Four donors had roughly 5% of their naive CD4 clonotypes in common.

This clone appeared once. Its antigen is not known. The naive CD8 subset, CD45RO-negative cells positively selected for CCR7, excluded terminally differentiated effector memory CD45RA+ cells. Trimming took 5 bases from V and 0 from J; bases not matched to a gene: 6. Germline V gene data show CDR1 as MNHEY and CDR2 as SMNVEV (reference sequence). This CDR3 has 15 residues. In the original workflow: Without quality scores, immunoSEQ junctional reads could not be filtered like full-length reads. Profiling relied on immunoSEQ multiplex PCR, and the TCRdb table lists in-frame clones only, not all of them. That table gives V, J and clone size, and the DNA gave D and trimming. The top ten clones hold roughly 1.2% of a sample with 1.5 million to 2.5 million clones, approximately 94% of them seen once.

The chain is built from TRBV27 and TRBJ2-7; the match to TRBD1 covers 8 bases. The receptor was derived from a young man in good health. Sequences were obtained from naive CD8+ T cells sorted from blood. The CDR3 sequence: CASSIIGQGSYEQYF. The CDR3 bases are TGTGCCAGCAGTATCATTGGACAGGGCTCCTACGAGCAGTACTTC.